In its sample, the clone carrying this T cell receptor (beta chain) was seen a few times. Its antigen remains unknown. CDR1 is MNHEY and CDR2 is SVGAGI in the germline V gene. V shed 7 bases and J shed 2 bases, with 11 bases lying between them. This CDR3 spans 13 amino acids. From the 5' RACE reads, TCRdb called clonotypes with MiXCR, one entry per CDR3 protein. The sample lists tens of thousands of distinct CDR3 sequences, around 13% occurring once. The data stem from a study of T-cell memory formation after mild COVID-19. Study-level points and caveats: Certain responding clones were present in pre-infection memory, suggesting participation of cross-reactive memory. CD4+ bias marked clones expanding day 15 to 37, unlike balanced contracting clones.

This clonotype was obtained from an adult woman who had mild COVID-19 (a few samples of this study predate the infection). Cell type and time point are not known. What was sequenced was PBMCs or a T cell subset sorted from them (not recorded which). The chain combines TRBV6-5 with TRBJ2-5; D not certain. The CDR3 is CASNYTVQETQYF. CDR3 DNA: TGTGCCAGCAACTATACTGTACAAGAGACCCAGTACTTC.